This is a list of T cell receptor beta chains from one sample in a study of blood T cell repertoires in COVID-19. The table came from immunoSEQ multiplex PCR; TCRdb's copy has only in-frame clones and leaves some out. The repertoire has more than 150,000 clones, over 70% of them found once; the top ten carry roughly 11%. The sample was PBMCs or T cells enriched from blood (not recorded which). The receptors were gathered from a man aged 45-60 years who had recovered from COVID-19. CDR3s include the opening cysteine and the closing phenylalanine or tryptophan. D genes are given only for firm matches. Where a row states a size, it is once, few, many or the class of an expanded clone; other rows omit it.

CASSPSSGAQETQYF	TGTGCCAGCTCACCCAGCAGCGGAGCTCAAGAGACCCAGTACTTC	TRBV18	-	TRBJ2-5	-
CASSHPGQGYEQYF	TGTGCCAGCAGCCACCCCGGACAGGGATACGAGCAGTACTTC	TRBV4-2	TRBD1	TRBJ2-7	-
CASSFKSGLYEQFF	TGTGCCAGCAGCTTTAAAAGCGGGCTATATGAGCAGTTCTTC	TRBV7-2	-	TRBJ2-1	few
CASSPSVTGNQPQHF	TGTGCCAGCAGTCCCAGCGTGACAGGGAATCAGCCCCAGCATTTT	TRBV28	TRBD1	TRBJ1-5	-
CASSLGSVATGYEQYF	TGCGCCAGCAGCTTGGGCTCGGTGGCAACGGGGTACGAGCAGTACTTC	TRBV5-1	-	TRBJ2-7	-
CASSFALAGGVDEQFF	TGTGCCAGCAGCTTCGCACTAGCGGGGGGGGTCGATGAGCAGTTCTTC	TRBV11-2	TRBD2	TRBJ2-1	-
CASGLVTSVGTGGLTEAFF	TGTGCTAGTGGTTTGGTTACCTCCGTTGGGACAGGGGGACTCACTGAAGCTTTCTTT	TRBV12-5	TRBD1	TRBJ1-1	-
CASSARQGGETQYF	TGTGCCAGCAGCGCCCGACAGGGCGGGGAGACCCAGTACTTC	TRBV9	TRBD1	TRBJ2-5	-
CASSPTGRQGATGELFF	TGTGCCAGCAGCCCGACGGGTCGACAGGGGGCGACCGGGGAGCTGTTTTTT	TRBV16	TRBD1	TRBJ2-2	-
CASSYIDTGRVGEAFF	TGTGCCAGCAGTTATATTGACACCGGGAGGGTGGGTGAAGCTTTCTTT	TRBV6-5	-	TRBJ1-1	-
CASSFLPGVNYNEQFF	TGTGCCAGCAGCTTCCTGCCGGGAGTTAACTACAATGAGCAGTTCTTC	TRBV7-9	-	TRBJ2-1	few
CASSDRGREAFF	TGTGCCAGCAGCGATAGGGGTAGGGAAGCTTTCTTT	TRBV7-9	-	TRBJ1-1	-
CATSGGMNTEAFF	TGTGCCACCTCAGGGGGGATGAACACTGAAGCTTTCTTT	TRBV6-5	TRBD1	TRBJ1-1	-
CASSLLASYEQYF	TGTGCCAGCAGCTTATTGGCCTCCTACGAGCAGTACTTC	TRBV7-3	-	TRBJ2-7	-
CASSKAVEGAAKNIQYF	TGTGCCAGCAGCAAAGCTGTAGAGGGAGCGGCCAAAAACATTCAGTACTTC	TRBV21-1	-	TRBJ2-4	-
CASSWRTSTDTQYF	TGTGCCAGCAGTTGGAGGACTAGCACAGATACGCAGTATTTT	TRBV28	-	TRBJ2-3	once
CASGAGGPSYNEQFF	TGTGCCAGCGGAGCGGGGGGGCCCTCCTACAATGAGCAGTTCTTC	TRBV9	TRBD2	TRBJ2-1	once
CASSLVGQGGETQYF	TGTGCCAGCAGCTTAGTAGGACAGGGGGGGGAGACCCAGTACTTC	TRBV7-6	TRBD1	TRBJ2-5	-
CASSPLTGGNTIYF	TGTGCCAGCAGTCCCCTGACAGGGGGAAACACCATATATTTT	TRBV27	TRBD1	TRBJ1-3	-
CASSFGQNNQPQHF	TGTGCCAGCAGCTTTGGACAGAATAACCAGCCCCAGCATTTT	TRBV5-5	-	TRBJ1-5	once
CASRGQGTDTQYF	TGTGCCAGCAGGGGACAGGGGACAGATACGCAGTATTTT	TRBV3-1/TRBV3-2	TRBD1	TRBJ2-3	-
CASRTGTGGCGYTF	TGCGCCAGCAGGACCGGGACAGGGGGCTGTGGCTACACCTTC	TRBV23-1	TRBD1	TRBJ1-2	-
CASSSPPGQADQPQHF	TGTGCCAGCAGTTCCCCCCCGGGACAGGCCGATCAGCCCCAGCATTTT	TRBV28	TRBD1	TRBJ1-5	-
CASSPYRNNEQFF	TGTGCCAGTAGTCCTTACAGGAACAATGAGCAGTTCTTC	TRBV19	-	TRBJ2-1	-
CASTSSGGKNEQYF	TGTGCCAGCACCAGCTCGGGGGGCAAAAACGAGCAGTACTTC	TRBV7-9	-	TRBJ2-7	-
CASSYDSGTGELFF	TGTGCCAGCAGTTACGATTCGGGCACCGGGGAGCTGTTTTTT	TRBV6-5	-	TRBJ2-2	-
CASSQRTAGGSTDTQYF	TGTGCCAGCAGCCAAAGGACCGCTGGGGGGAGCACAGATACGCAGTATTTT	TRBV3-1/TRBV3-2	-	TRBJ2-3	-
CASSQDSGQNSNQPQHF	TGCGCCAGCAGCCAAGACTCGGGACAGAATAGCAATCAGCCCCAGCATTTT	TRBV4-1	TRBD1	TRBJ1-5	-
CASSPGLNTEAFF	TGTGCCAGCTCACCAGGGCTGAACACTGAAGCTTTCTTT	TRBV18	-	TRBJ1-1	many
CASSLGGASYNEQFF	TGTGCCAGCAGCTTAGGGGGGGCCTCCTACAATGAGCAGTTCTTC	TRBV7-3	-	TRBJ2-1	-
CAIRGQGWPYEQYF	TGTGCCATCAGGGGACAGGGATGGCCCTACGAGCAGTACTTC	TRBV10-3	TRBD1	TRBJ2-7	-
CASSLNGQNTGELFF	TGTGCCAGCTCACTCAACGGACAAAACACCGGGGAGCTGTTTTTT	TRBV18	-	TRBJ2-2	-
CASSLSSGISAFGYTF	TGTGCCAGCAGTTTATCCTCAGGGATATCTGCATTCGGCTACACCTTC	TRBV28	-	TRBJ1-2	-
CASSDVRRAHEQYF	TGTGCCAGCAGTGATGTTAGGAGGGCCCACGAGCAGTACTTC	TRBV25-1	-	TRBJ2-7	-
CATSRVRDTEAFF	TGTGCCACCAGCAGAGTACGGGACACTGAAGCTTTCTTT	TRBV15	-	TRBJ1-1	once
CASTNPGQGDYTF	TGTGCCAGCACTAACCCGGGACAGGGGGACTACACCTTC	TRBV6-5	TRBD1	TRBJ1-2	-
CASRPRGASYEQYF	TGTGCCAGCAGGCCCAGGGGGGCCTCCTACGAGCAGTACTTC	TRBV2	-	TRBJ2-7	-